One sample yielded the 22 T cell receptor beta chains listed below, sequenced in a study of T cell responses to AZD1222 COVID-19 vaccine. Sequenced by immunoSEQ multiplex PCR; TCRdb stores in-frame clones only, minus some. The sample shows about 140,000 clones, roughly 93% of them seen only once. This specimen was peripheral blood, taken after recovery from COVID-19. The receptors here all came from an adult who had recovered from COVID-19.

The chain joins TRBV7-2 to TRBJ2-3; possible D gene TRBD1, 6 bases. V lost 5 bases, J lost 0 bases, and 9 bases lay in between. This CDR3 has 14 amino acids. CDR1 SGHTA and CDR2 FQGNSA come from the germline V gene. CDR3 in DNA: TGTGCCAGCAGCCCCGGACAGAGCACAGATACGCAGTATTTT. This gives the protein CASSPGQSTDTQYF.

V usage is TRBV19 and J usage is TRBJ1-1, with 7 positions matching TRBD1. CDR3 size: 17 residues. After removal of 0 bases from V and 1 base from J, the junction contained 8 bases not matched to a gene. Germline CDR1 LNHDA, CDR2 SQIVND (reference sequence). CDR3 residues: CASSIDTGVGRNTEAFF. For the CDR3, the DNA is TGTGCCAGTAGTATAGACACAGGGGTGGGACGGAACACTGAAGCTTTCTTT.

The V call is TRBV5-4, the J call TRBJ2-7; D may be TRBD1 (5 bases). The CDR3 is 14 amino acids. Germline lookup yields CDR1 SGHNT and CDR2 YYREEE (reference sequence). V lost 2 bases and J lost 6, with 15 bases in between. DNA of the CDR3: TGTGCCAGCAGCTTCGGCCAGGGTGGCACCGAGCAGTACTTC. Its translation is CASSFGQGGTEQYF.

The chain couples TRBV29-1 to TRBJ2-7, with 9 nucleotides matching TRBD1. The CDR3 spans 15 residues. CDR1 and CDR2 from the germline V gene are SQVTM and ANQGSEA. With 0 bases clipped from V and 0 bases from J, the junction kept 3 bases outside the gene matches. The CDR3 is CSVEEDRGGSYEQYF. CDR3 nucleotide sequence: TGCAGCGTTGAAGAAGACAGGGGGGGCTCCTACGAGCAGTACTTC.

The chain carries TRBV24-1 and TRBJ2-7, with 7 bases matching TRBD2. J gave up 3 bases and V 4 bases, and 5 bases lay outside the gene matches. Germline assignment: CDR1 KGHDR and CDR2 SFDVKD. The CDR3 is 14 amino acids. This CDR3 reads CATSESGRNYEQYF. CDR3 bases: TGTGCCACCAGTGAATCCGGGAGGAACTACGAGCAGTACTTC.

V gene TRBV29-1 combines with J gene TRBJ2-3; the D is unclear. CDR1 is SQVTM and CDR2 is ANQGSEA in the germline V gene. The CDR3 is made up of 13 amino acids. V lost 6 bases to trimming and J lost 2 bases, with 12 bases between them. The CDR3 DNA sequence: TGCAGCGTCGTCCGGAGAGACACAGATACGCAGTATTTT. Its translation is CSVVRRDTDTQYF.

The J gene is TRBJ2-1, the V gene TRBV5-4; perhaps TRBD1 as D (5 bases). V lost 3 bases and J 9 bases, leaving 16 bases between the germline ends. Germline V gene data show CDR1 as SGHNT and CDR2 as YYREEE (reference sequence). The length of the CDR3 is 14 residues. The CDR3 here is CASSWRQSVGEQFF. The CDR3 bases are TGTGCCAGCAGCTGGCGACAGTCAGTGGGTGAGCAGTTCTTC.

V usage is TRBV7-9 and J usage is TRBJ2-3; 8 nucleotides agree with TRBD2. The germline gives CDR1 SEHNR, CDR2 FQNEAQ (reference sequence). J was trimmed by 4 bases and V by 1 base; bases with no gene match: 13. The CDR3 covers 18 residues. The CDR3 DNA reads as TGTGCCAGCAGCTTAGGTATTTCTGGACTAGCTACACCAGATACGCAGTATTTT. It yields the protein CASSLGISGLATPDTQYF. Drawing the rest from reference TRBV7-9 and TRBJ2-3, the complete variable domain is DTGVSQNPRHKITKRGQNVTFRCDPISEHNRLYWYRQTLGQGPEFLTYFQNEAQLEKSRLLSDRFSAERPKGSFSTLEIQRTEQGDSAMYLCASSLGISGLATPDTQYFGPGTRLTVL.

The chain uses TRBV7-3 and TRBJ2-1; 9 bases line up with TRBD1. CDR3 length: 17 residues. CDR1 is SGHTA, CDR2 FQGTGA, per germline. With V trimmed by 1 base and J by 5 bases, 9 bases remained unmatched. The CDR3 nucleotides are TGTGCCAGCAGCTTAAGCGGAGGGACAGGGAGCAACAATGAGCAGTTCTTC. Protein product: CASSLSGGTGSNNEQFF.

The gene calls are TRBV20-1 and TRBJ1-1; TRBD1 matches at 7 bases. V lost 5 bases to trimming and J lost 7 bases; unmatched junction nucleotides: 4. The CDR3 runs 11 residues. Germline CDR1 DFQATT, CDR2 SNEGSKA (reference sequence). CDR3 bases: TGCAGTGCTCAACGGGACAGTGAAGCTTTCTTT. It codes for CSAQRDSEAFF.

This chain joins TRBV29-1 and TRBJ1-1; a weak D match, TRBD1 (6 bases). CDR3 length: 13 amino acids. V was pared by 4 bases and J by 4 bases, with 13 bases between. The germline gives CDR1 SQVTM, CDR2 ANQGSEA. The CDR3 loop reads CSVVTGRGTEAFF. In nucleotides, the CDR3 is TGCAGCGTTGTAACCGGCAGGGGCACTGAAGCTTTCTTT.

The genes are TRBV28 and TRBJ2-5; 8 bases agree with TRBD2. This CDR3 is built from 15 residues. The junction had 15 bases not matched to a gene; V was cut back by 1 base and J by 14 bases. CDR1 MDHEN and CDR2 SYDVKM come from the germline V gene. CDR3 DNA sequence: TGTGCCAGCAGTTTATCCCCAAAACTCTCTAGCGGGCCCTACTTC. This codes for CASSLSPKLSSGPYF.

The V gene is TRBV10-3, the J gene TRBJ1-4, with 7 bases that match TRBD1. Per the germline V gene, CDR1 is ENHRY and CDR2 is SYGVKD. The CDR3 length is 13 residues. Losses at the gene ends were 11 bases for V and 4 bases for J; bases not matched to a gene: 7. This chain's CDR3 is CASGTDYNEKLFF. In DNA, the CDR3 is TGTGCCTCTGGGACAGACTATAATGAAAAACTGTTTTTT.

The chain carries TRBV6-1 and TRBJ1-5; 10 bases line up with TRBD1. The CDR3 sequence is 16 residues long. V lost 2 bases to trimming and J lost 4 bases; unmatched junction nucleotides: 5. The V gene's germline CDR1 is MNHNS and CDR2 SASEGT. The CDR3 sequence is CASSEWGTGDNQPQHF. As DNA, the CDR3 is TGTGCCAGCAGTGAATGGGGGACAGGGGATAATCAGCCCCAGCATTTT.

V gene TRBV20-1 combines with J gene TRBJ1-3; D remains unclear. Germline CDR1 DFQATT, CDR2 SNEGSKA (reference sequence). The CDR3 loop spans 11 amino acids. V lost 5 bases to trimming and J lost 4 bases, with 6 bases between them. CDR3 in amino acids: CSASGGNTIYF. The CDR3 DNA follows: TGCAGTGCTTCGGGCGGAAACACCATATATTTT.

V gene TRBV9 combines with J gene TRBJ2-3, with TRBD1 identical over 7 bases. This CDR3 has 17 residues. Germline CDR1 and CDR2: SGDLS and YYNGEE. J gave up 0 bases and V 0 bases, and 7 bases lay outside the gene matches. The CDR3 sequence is CASSVEGTVASTDTQYF. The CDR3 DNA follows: TGTGCCAGCAGCGTAGAAGGGACAGTTGCTAGCACAGATACGCAGTATTTT.

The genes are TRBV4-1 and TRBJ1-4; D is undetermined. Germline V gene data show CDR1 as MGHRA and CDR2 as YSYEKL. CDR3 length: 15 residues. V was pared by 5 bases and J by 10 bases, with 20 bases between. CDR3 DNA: TGCGCCAGCAGCGACTTGGACGGGAATGACGGAAAACTGTTTTTT. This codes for CASSDLDGNDGKLFF.

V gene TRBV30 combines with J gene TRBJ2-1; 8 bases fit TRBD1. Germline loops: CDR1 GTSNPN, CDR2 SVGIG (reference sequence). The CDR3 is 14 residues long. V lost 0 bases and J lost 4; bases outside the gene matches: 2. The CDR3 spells CAWSVRQGYNEQFF. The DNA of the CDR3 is TGTGCCTGGAGTGTACGACAGGGGTACAATGAGCAGTTCTTC.

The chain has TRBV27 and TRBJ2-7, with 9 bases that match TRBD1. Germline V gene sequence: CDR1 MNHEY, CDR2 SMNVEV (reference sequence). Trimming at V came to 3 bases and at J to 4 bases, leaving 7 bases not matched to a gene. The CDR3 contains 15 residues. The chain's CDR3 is CASSFLDRGVYEQYF. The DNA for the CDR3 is TGTGCCAGCAGTTTCCTGGACAGGGGAGTATACGAGCAGTACTTC.

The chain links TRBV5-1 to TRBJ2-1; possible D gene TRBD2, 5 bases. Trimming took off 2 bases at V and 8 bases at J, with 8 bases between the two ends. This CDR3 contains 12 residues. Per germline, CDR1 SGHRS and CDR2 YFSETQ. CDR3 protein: CASSFEGDEQFF. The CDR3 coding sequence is TGCGCCAGCAGCTTCGAGGGCGATGAGCAGTTCTTC.

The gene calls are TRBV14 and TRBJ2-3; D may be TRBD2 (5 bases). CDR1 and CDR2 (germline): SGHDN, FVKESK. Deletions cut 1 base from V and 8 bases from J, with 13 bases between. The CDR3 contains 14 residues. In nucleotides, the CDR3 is TGTGCCAGCAGCCAAGTAGGGAGCGGTCCTACGCAGTATTTT. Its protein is CASSQVGSGPTQYF.

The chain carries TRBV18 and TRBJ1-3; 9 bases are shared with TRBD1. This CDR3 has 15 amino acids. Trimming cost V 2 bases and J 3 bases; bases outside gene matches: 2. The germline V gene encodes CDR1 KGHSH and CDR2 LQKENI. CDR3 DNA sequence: TGTGCCAGCTCACCAGGGACAGGGAGTGGAAACACCATATATTTT. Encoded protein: CASSPGTGSGNTIYF.